This T cell receptor (beta chain) was captured in a study of vaccination and CD4 T cells after COVID-19. At the level of the study: Post-COVID draws followed diagnosis by a median roughly 100 days (range 35 to 161).

Stated treatment: approximately nine-day PBMC culture with coronavirus spike peptide pools or control peptides (ViraFEST assay). Pre-COVID-19 pandemic sampling (2011-2018) yielded the unexposed donor's CD4+ T cells. PBMC cultures, at two million cells per well, received 8.5 to 10 IU/ml IL-2 and 10 ug/ml peptide pools. The Oncomine TCR Beta short-read assay was applied to DNA of cultured CD4+ T cells. Someone extracted genomic DNA from cultured CD4+ T cells. MiXCR was run by TCRdb on the PCR reads, yielding one entry per CDR3 protein. The sample has 5,500 to 8,500 distinct CDR3 sequences; about 34% are singletons. Whole-study results and caveats: Vaccine-specific clones in convalescent patients were spike mono-reactive in 304 of 307 cases.

Trimming left V 2 bases short and J 1 base short, with 8 bases between. This CDR3 is built from 14 residues. CDR1 is MNHNS, CDR2 SASEGT, per germline. This clonotype was seen a handful of times. Its antigen remains unidentified. Sequenced: CD4+ T cells from blood, cultured in vitro. This chain links TRBV6-1 with TRBJ1-1; the D is unclear. This receptor was taken from a human donor in good health. In nucleotides, the CDR3 is TGTGCCAGCAGTGAATCCCTCCCGAACACTGAAGCTTTCTTT. Translation: CASSESLPNTEAFF.